Listed here are 11 T cell receptor beta chains from one sample, sequenced in a study of T cell responses to AZD1222 COVID-19 vaccine. Method: immunoSEQ multiplex PCR; TCRdb's copy keeps in-frame clones and lacks some. The repertoire holds about 140,000 clones, with around nine tenths as singletons. The sequencing used peripheral blood, collected 28 days after the second AZD1222 dose. The receptors here all came from an adult who received the AZD1222 COVID-19 vaccine.

A few counts support this clone. The genes are TRBV28 and TRBJ2-7; 9 positions agree with TRBD2. The CDR3 is 14 residues long. The germline V gene has CDR1 MDHEN and CDR2 SYDVKM. The J segment lost 5 bases and the V segment lost 2 bases, leaving 4 bases of the junction unmatched. The CDR3 DNA is TGTGCCAGCAGTTTAGCGGGAGGGTGGGACGAGCAGTACTTC. Translation gives CASSLAGGWDEQYF.

The CDR3 nucleotides read TGTGCCAGCAGACGTCGACAGGGCTGGGCTTTCTTT. Translating gives CASRRRQGWAFF. The chain uses TRBV12-3 or TRBV12-4 and TRBJ1-1, with TRBD1 matching over 7 bases. The CDR3 length is 12 residues. V shed 6 bases and J 11 bases; nucleotides not matched to a gene: 9.

The rearrangement uses TRBV19 and TRBJ1-2; 7 bases are a match to TRBD1. This CDR3 has 14 amino acids. Germline V gene data show CDR1 as LNHDA and CDR2 as SQIVND (reference sequence). J gave up 1 base and V 6 bases, and 5 bases lay outside the gene matches. The DNA of the CDR3 is TGTGCCAGTAGCCCCGGGACAGATAACTATGGCTACACCTTC. Translated: CASSPGTDNYGYTF.

This chain joins TRBV2 and TRBJ2-7; possibly TRBD2 for D (5 bases). CDR1 and CDR2 from the germline V gene are SNHLY and FYNNEI. V shed 6 bases and J shed 2 bases, with 5 bases lying between them. The CDR3 loop spans 11 amino acids. CDR3 coding DNA: TGTGCCAGCAGGGAGGCCTACGAGCAGTACTTC. Protein product: CASREAYEQYF. Using reference TRBV2 and TRBJ2-7 for the parts outside the CDR3, the full variable domain is EPEVTQTPSHQVTQMGQEVILRCVPISNHLYFYWYRQILGQKVEFLVSFYNNEISEKSEIFDDQFSVERPDGSNFTLKIRSTKLEDSAMYFCASREAYEQYFGPGTRLTVT.

The CDR3 nucleotides are TGTGCCAGCTCACCATCTGTGGGTAGCTCTGGAAACACCATATATTTT. It specifies CASSPSVGSSGNTIYF. The chain has TRBV18 and TRBJ1-3; unclear D gene. The CDR3 is 16 amino acids. The V end was cut by 2 bases, the J end by 0 bases, with 11 bases between. Germline lookup yields CDR1 KGHSH and CDR2 LQKENI. Complete variable domain (other parts from reference TRBV18 and TRBJ1-3): NAGVMQNPRHLVRRRGQEARLRCSPMKGHSHVYWYRQLPEEGLKFMVYLQKENIIDESGMPKERFSAEFPKEGPSILRIQQVVRGDSAAYFCASSPSVGSSGNTIYFGEGSWLTVV.

V gene TRBV3-1 (or the pseudogene TRBV3-2) combines with J gene TRBJ1-1, with 9 bases fitting TRBD1. Germline CDR1 and CDR2: LGHDT and YNNKEL (reference sequence). The CDR3 sequence is 15 residues long. The V and J ends lost 4 bases and 3 bases, in that order; junction bases with no gene match: 6. CDR3 in amino acids: CASSLTGGADTEAFF. DNA of the CDR3: TGTGCCAGCAGCCTCACAGGGGGCGCGGACACTGAAGCTTTCTTT.

The chain has TRBV3-1 (or the pseudogene TRBV3-2) and TRBJ1-5; 7 nucleotides align to TRBD1. The CDR3 contains 15 residues. Per the germline V gene, CDR1 is LGHDT and CDR2 is YNNKEL (reference sequence). Trimming removed 2 bases from V and 2 bases from J; junction bases left unmatched: 3. As DNA, the CDR3 is TGTGCCAGCAGCCAAACAGGGGTAGGCAATCAGCCCCAGCATTTT. Residues: CASSQTGVGNQPQHF.

This clone was seen only a few times. This chain connects TRBV10-3 to TRBJ1-1, with D uncertain. Trimming shortened V by 9 bases and J by 8 bases, and 13 bases separated the two germline ends. CDR1 and CDR2 from the germline V gene are ENHRY and SYGVKD. CDR3 length equals 11 residues. CDR3 DNA sequence: TGTGCCATGTCGGCTACGGACGAAGCTTTCTTT. Residues: CAMSATDEAFF.

The rearrangement joins TRBV10-1 to TRBJ1-6; D call uncertain. Germline V gene sequence: CDR1 WNHNN, CDR2 SYGVQD (reference sequence). The CDR3 is 14 amino acids. V was trimmed by 3 bases and J by 4 bases, leaving 7 bases between them. CDR3 DNA sequence: TGCGCCAGCAGTGAAGGGAGGTATAATTCACCCCTCCACTTT. It translates to CASSEGRYNSPLHF.

The rearrangement links TRBV7-2 to TRBJ1-6; 8 positions agree with TRBD1. CDR1 and CDR2 (germline): SGHTA, FQGNSA. The CDR3 is made up of 17 amino acids. The junction had 9 bases not matched to a gene; V was cut back by 8 bases and J by 0 bases. In DNA, the CDR3 is TGTGCCAGCGCCGGACAGGGTCGGAGCTCCTATAATTCACCCCTCCACTTT. This translates into CASAGQGRSSYNSPLHF. Filled out from reference TRBV7-2 and TRBJ1-6, the complete variable domain reads GAGVSQSPSNKVTEKGKDVELRCDPISGHTALYWYRQSLGQGLEFLIYFQGNSAPDKSGLPSDRFSAERTGGSVSTLTIQRTQQEDSAVYLCASAGQGRSSYNSPLHFGNGTRLTVT.

This clone was detected only once. Here the CDR3 DNA reads TGTGCCAGCAGCTTTAACCAGGACACTGAAGCTTTCTTT. This gives the protein CASSFNQDTEAFF. This chain uses TRBV7-8 with TRBJ1-1, with no clear D. From germline, CDR1 is SGHVS and CDR2 FQNEAQ. The CDR3 loop spans 13 amino acids. V lost 3 bases and J 3 bases, leaving 8 bases between the germline ends.